This T cell receptor beta chain was documented in a study of T cells in Graves' hyperthyroidism and ophthalmopathy. Ophthalmopathy cases scored 3 or more on the Clinical Activity Score and 4 or more on NOSPECS grade, with duration below 3 months. Exclusions: uncontrolled infection, other autoimmune disease, pregnancy, lactation. It was 10 ml of fresh peripheral blood that supplied the PBMCs. RNA transcripts were the template for amplifying TCR beta CDR3 regions. The HTBI set primed first-round TCR CDR3 RT-PCR. A single record per CDR3 protein comes from TCRdb applying MiXCR to the multiplex PCR reads. This table holds over 400,000 distinct CDR3 sequences, roughly 14% found once. The V gene lost 3 bases and the J gene lost 1 base, with 8 bases spanning the gap. CDR3 length: 14 amino acids. Germline V gene sequence: CDR1 LNHDA, CDR2 SQIVND (reference sequence).

The sample comprised blood. This chain connects TRBV19 to TRBJ2-3; D unresolved. The TCR comes from a man aged 18 to 35 with Graves' ophthalmopathy. Here the CDR3 DNA reads TGTGCCAGTAGTATTAGGGTGGGCACAGATACGCAGTATTTT. It is translated as CASSIRVGTDTQYF. Using reference TRBV19 and TRBJ2-3 for the parts outside the CDR3, the full variable domain is DGGITQSPKYLFRKEGQNVTLSCEQNLNHDAMYWYRQDPGQGLRLIYYSQIVNDFQKGDIAEGYSVSREKKESFPLTVTSAQKNPTAFYLCASSIRVGTDTQYFGPGTRLTVL.